Given below is one T cell receptor beta chain in context. Its antigen is unidentified. There were no recent acute infections or vaccinations among the donors, who were healthy HIV-negative adults. Authors' methods: Because ImmunoSEQ provided only junction sequences with no quality scores, the filtering differed. Assay used: immunoSEQ multiplex PCR; TCRdb lists only in-frame clones, some missing. V, J and clone size reflect that table, while D and trimming were determined from the DNA. The table shows 2.3 million or so clones, with 85% to 95% occurring only once. This CDR3 has 13 amino acids. CDR1 and CDR2 from the germline V gene are GTSNPN and SVGIG (reference sequence). Trimming took 0 bases from V and 6 from J, leaving 11 bases between them. This record belongs to a study of shared clonotypes between healthy human individuals. General observations from the study: Donors were few, which limited the genetic and exposure-history diversity represented. Sequencing depth was expected to affect clonotype sharing among donors.

Sequencing was done on a sample of naive CD4+ T cells from PBMCs. Stated subset: CD45RA+ positively selected. The receptor was isolated from a man aged 18 to 29 in good health. Some clones in this sample may be carry-over from other donors' samples. The chain employs TRBV30 and TRBJ1-2; D is uncertain. CDR3 coding DNA: TGTGCCTGGAGTGTGATGGTCGGTAATGGCTACACCTTC. Translating gives CAWSVMVGNGYTF.